This record looks at one TCR beta chain sequence and its context. Only in-frame clones appear in the TCRdb table, and some are missing; sequencing was by immunoSEQ multiplex PCR. The table includes about 1.5 million clones, around 97% detected once. CDR1 and CDR2 (germline): SGHNT, YYREEE (reference sequence). The CDR3 consists of 16 residues. V lost 0 bases to trimming and J lost 4 bases; unmatched junction nucleotides: 5. This sample was included in a study of shared clonotypes between healthy human individuals. The sequenced sample was naive CD4+ T cells sorted from blood. Subset reported: CD45RA+ positively selected. This chain uses TRBV5-4 with TRBJ1-1; 11 bases align to TRBD1. The receptor was derived from a young man in good health. CDR3: CASSLVMGQGGTEAFF. Written as DNA, the CDR3 is TGTGCCAGCAGCTTGGTTATGGGACAGGGGGGCACTGAAGCTTTCTTT.